The 11 T cell receptor beta chains below all came from one sample that was sequenced in a study of CD8+CD57+ T cells in acquired aplastic anemia. Profiling of TCR beta VDJ combinations and CDR3 sequences used genomic DNA as template. TCRdb recomputed calls from the reads with MiXCR, one row per CDR3 protein. The data contain about half a million distinct CDR3 sequences, around 32% of them singletons. The patients chosen for sequencing had shown expansion of CD8+CD57+ cells (detected by flow cytometry). The sample was sorted CD4+, CD8+, or CD8+CD57+ T cells (not recorded which) from PBMCs. The receptors here all came from a human donor with aplastic anemia.

The chain combines TRBV10-3 with TRBJ2-5, with TRBD1 identical over 7 bases. The CDR3 sequence is 12 residues long. CDR1 and CDR2 (germline): ENHRY, SYGVKD. J was trimmed by 5 bases and V by 7 bases; bases with no gene match: 4. In DNA form, the CDR3 reads TGTGCCATCAACAGGGGCCGGGAGACCCAGTACTTC. This codes for CAINRGRETQYF.

V and J are TRBV12-3 or TRBV12-4 and TRBJ1-1; D remains ambiguous. V was trimmed by 5 bases and J by 1 base, leaving 5 bases between them. The CDR3 consists of 12 residues. CDR3 in amino acids: CASSNPNTEAFF. In DNA, the CDR3 is TGTGCCAGCAGTAACCCGAACACTGAAGCTTTCTTT.

The chain has TRBV12-3 or TRBV12-4 and TRBJ1-1; tentatively, D is TRBD1 (6 bases). V was pared by 6 bases and J by 2 bases, with 13 bases between. The CDR3 is 14 residues long. CDR3 bases: TGTGCCAGCAGGGCACAGGGACCAAACACTGAAGCTTTCTTT. Translated: CASRAQGPNTEAFF.

This clonotype has at least ten counts. The chain uses TRBV4-3 and TRBJ2-7; the D is unclear. The V and J ends lost 1 base and 2 bases respectively, with 12 bases between them. Germline V gene data show CDR1 as LGHNA and CDR2 as YSLEER. The CDR3 runs 15 residues. CDR3 nucleotide sequence: TGCGCCAGCAGCCAAGGAGTCGAAGGACCCTACGAGCAGTACTTC. Translated, it gives CASSQGVEGPYEQYF.

This clonotype was counted only a few times. The chain has TRBV27 and TRBJ1-2, with D possibly TRBD1 on 6 matching bases. Trimming cost V 7 bases and J 3 bases, with 12 bases left between them. This CDR3 is built from 13 residues. Germline CDR1 is MNHEY and CDR2 is SMNVEV (reference sequence). The CDR3 region is CASMSPGDYGYTF. For the CDR3, the DNA is TGTGCCAGCATGTCCCCAGGGGACTATGGCTACACCTTC.

This chain joins TRBV20-1 and TRBJ1-5, with a weak D call TRBD1 (5 bases). Germline lookup yields CDR1 DFQATT and CDR2 SNEGSKA (reference sequence). The length of the CDR3 is 12 residues. The germline V and J ends were trimmed by 5 bases and 6 bases, with 11 bases remaining between them. In DNA, the CDR3 is TGCAGTGCTTATAGGGGAGGTCAGCCCCAGCATTTT. Encoded protein: CSAYRGGQPQHF.

This chain connects TRBV7-8 to TRBJ1-1; D gene uncertain. Per the germline V gene, CDR1 is SGHVS and CDR2 is FQNEAQ. This CDR3 contains 14 residues. V gave up 2 bases and J gave up 2 bases, with 9 bases separating them. The CDR3 bases are TGTGCCAGCAGCTTATCGCAGAGCAACACTGAAGCTTTCTTT. As protein: CASSLSQSNTEAFF.

With respect to this clonotype: A much larger clone lies one base from this, so it may be a read error. The genes are TRBV7-2 and TRBJ2-5; weak D call: TRBD2 (6 bases). The CDR3 is made up of 12 amino acids. Deletions cut 5 bases from V and 9 bases from J, with 13 bases between. Looked up from germline, CDR1 is SGHTA and CDR2 is FQGNSA. Here the CDR3 reads CASSPPGEAQYF. CDR3 sequence (DNA): TGTGCCAGCAGCCCGCCTGGGGAGGCCCAGTACTTC.

V and J are TRBV29-1 and TRBJ1-2, with D possibly being TRBD1 (6 bases). The CDR3 has 14 residues. Germline V gene data show CDR1 as SQVTM and CDR2 as ANQGSEA. Trimming took off 4 bases at V and 1 base at J, with 13 bases between the two ends. The CDR3 loop reads CSVVLGAGNYGYTF. CDR3 nucleotide sequence: TGCAGCGTTGTATTGGGGGCCGGTAACTATGGCTACACCTTC.

This clonotype was recorded a few times. The J gene is TRBJ2-7, the V gene TRBV12-3 or TRBV12-4, with unresolved D. Trimming took off 1 base at V and 9 bases at J, with 13 bases between the two ends. The CDR3 length is 13 residues. CDR3 coding DNA: TGTGCCAGCAGTTTAGGGATACCTTATGGGCAGTACTTC. It codes for CASSLGIPYGQYF.

This clonotype was detected ten times or more. The V and J genes are TRBV9 and TRBJ2-7; TRBD1 matches 8 bases. With 0 bases clipped from V and 3 bases from J, the junction kept 5 bases outside the gene matches. In germline, CDR1 is SGDLS, CDR2 YYNGEE. CDR3 length: 15 residues. In nucleotides, the CDR3 is TGTGCCAGCAGCGTAGAATGGACAGGGATCTACGAGCAGTACTTC. Its translation: CASSVEWTGIYEQYF.